The 24 T cell receptor beta chains listed next were all sequenced from one sample in a study of tumor-infiltrating lymphocytes in primary liver carcinoma (dated by TCRdb to about 2017). TCRdb shows the sequencer as Illumina HiSeq 2500. Starting from roughly 540 ng total RNA, TCRbeta-specific cDNA was produced by reverse transcription with a constant-region primer and ProtoScript II reverse transcriptase. Three nested multiplex PCR rounds, following a slightly modified ARM-PCR procedure, were used to build the TCRbeta libraries. Each of the first two PCR rounds ran for around 10 cycles using multiplex TRBV1-TRBV30 forward primers together with a Cbeta reverse primer. TCRdb redid the processing of the public reads, applying fastp at Q25 and MiXCR, and retained in-frame beta chains. Records with the same CDR3 protein are collapsed into one entry carrying the most frequent genes and DNA. This sample is represented by 300,000 to 400,000 distinct CDR3 sequences; about two thirds of them were singletons. Approximately 5.9% of the sample comes from the top ten.

TRIzol reagent was used to extract blood RNA from unsorted whole blood, while the DNeasy Blood & Tissue kit provided the germline DNA. The sample comprised peripheral blood. The receptors were sampled from a man between 35 and 55 years old with primary liver carcinoma and hepatitis B virus infection.

As regards this clonotype: Mismatch with germline at one junction end may stem from a read error. V gene TRBV4-1 combines with J gene TRBJ2-3; TRBD2 matches at 7 bases. CDR1 MGHRA and CDR2 YSYEKL come from the germline V gene. This CDR3 has 17 residues. CDR3 bases: TGCGCCAGCAGCCAATATTTGAGCGGGATTGTTCCAGATACGCAGTACTTT. Its protein product is CASSQYLSGIVPDTQYF.

As concerns this clonotype: Germline is not matched at one junction end, which may reflect a read error. The chain is built from TRBV11-2 and TRBJ2-3; 7 positions match TRBD2. Germline CDR1 is SGHAT and CDR2 is FQNNGV. The CDR3 spans 17 residues. CDR3 amino acids: CASSLRTSGGRADRQYF. In nucleotides, the CDR3 is TGTGCCAGCAGCTTACGGACCAGCGGTGGGAGGGCAGATAGGCAGTATTTT.

CDR3 protein: CAIRQELSDTQYF. The CDR3 DNA reads as TGTGCCATCCGACAAGAGTTATCGGATACGCAGTATTTT. The chain combines TRBV10-3 with TRBJ2-3; no definite D call. Per the germline V gene, CDR1 is ENHRY and CDR2 is SYGVKD. Between the trimmed V and J ends, which lost 8 bases and 6 bases, there was a span of 15 bases. The CDR3 is 13 amino acids.

Remarks on this clonotype: One end of the junction fails to match germline, which may point to a read error. The chain links TRBV11-2 to TRBJ1-1; D gene unclear. CDR3 length: 16 residues. Germline lookup yields CDR1 SGHAT and CDR2 FQNNGV. CDR3 sequence: CACSPAHGSGNTEAFF. As DNA, the CDR3 is TGTGCCTGCAGCCCAGCGCACGGGAGTGGGAACACTGAAGCTTTCTTT. The complete variable domain, with remaining parts taken from reference TRBV11-2 and TRBJ1-1, reads EAGVAQSPRYKIIEKRQSVAFWCNPISGHATLYWYQQILGQGPKLLIQFQNNGVVDDSQLPKDRFSAERLKGVDSTLKIQPAKLEDSAVYLCACSPAHGSGNTEAFFGQGTRLTVV.

This clonotype was observed a single time. The chain employs TRBV5-6 and TRBJ2-2; 10 bases map to TRBD2. V shed 1 base and J 4 bases; nucleotides not matched to a gene: 7. The CDR3 has 17 residues. CDR1 is SGHDT and CDR2 is YYEEEE in the germline V gene. CDR3 coding DNA: TGTGCCAGCAGCTTGCCCGGACTAGCGGCACTCACCGGGGAGCTGTTTTTT. Translated, it gives CASSLPGLAALTGELFF.

Comment on this clonotype: This clone may be a read error of a much larger clone one base away. The J gene is TRBJ2-3, the V gene TRBV12-3 or TRBV12-4; 7 bases line up with TRBD1. The CDR3 loop spans 17 amino acids. CDR3 nucleotide sequence: TGTACCAGCAGTTTCCCTCGAGAGGGGGCCTCTAAAGATACGCAGTATTTT. Its protein is CTSSFPREGASKDTQYF.

Concerning this clonotype itself: One end of the junction is discordant with germline, which a read error may explain. The chain links TRBV11-1 to TRBJ2-5; 13 bases are a match to TRBD2. The CDR3 runs 14 residues. Germline V gives CDR1 SGHAT, CDR2 FQDESV (reference sequence). The CDR3 DNA reads TGTGCCAGCAGCTATGGACTAGCGGGAGATGAGCAGCAATTC. Protein sequence: CASSYGLAGDEQQF.

The chain has TRBV11-2 and TRBJ2-1; 8 bases align to TRBD1. Germline CDR1 and CDR2: SGHAT and FQNNGV. The length of the CDR3 is 15 residues. Trimming cost V 5 bases and J 16 bases; bases outside gene matches: 19. The CDR3 protein is CASSTGTGGYNDQFF. The CDR3, as DNA: TGTGCCAGCAGCACCGGGACAGGAGGATACAATGATCAATTCTTC.

The chain has TRBV11-1 and TRBJ1-1; TRBD1 aligns across 7 bases. Germline V gene data show CDR1 as SGHAT and CDR2 as FQDESV (reference sequence). Unmatched junction bases numbered 16, after V lost 4 bases and J lost 11 bases. The CDR3 runs 15 residues. CDR3 region: CASSSIFRGLGEAFF. CDR3 coding DNA: TGTGCCAGCAGCTCGATTTTTAGGGGGCTCGGTGAGGCTTTCTTT.

Remarks on this clonotype: One junction end disagrees with the germline gene, perhaps due to a read error. The CDR3 protein is CSVVRGRGANVLSF. The CDR3 DNA follows: TGCAGCGTTGTAAGAGGGAGGGGGGCCAACGTCCTGTCTTTC. This rearrangement joins TRBV29-1 to TRBJ2-6; TRBD2 might be the D (7 bases). The CDR3 extends over 14 amino acids. CDR1 is SQVTM, CDR2 ANQGSEA, per germline.

Concerning this clonotype: A read error may explain this, as a much larger clone is one base away. The chain links TRBV6-6 to TRBJ1-2, with a possible D match to TRBD1 (6 bases). Germline assignment: CDR1 MNHNY and CDR2 SVGAGI (reference sequence). This CDR3 has 11 residues. The V and J ends lost 11 bases and 8 bases respectively, with 15 bases between them. DNA of the CDR3: TGTGCCGTCGCAGGGGAGGTCGGCTACACCTTC. Translated, it gives CAVAGEVGYTF.

Remarks on this clonotype: A junction end diverges from the germline sequence, so it may reflect a read error. V gene TRBV11-2 combines with J gene TRBJ2-7; maybe TRBD2 (5 bases). CDR3 length: 16 amino acids. Germline CDR1 reads SGHAT; CDR2 reads FQNNGV. This CDR3 reads CASNLVWSGRSYEQYF. Written as DNA, the CDR3 is TGTGCTAGCAACTTAGTTTGGAGTGGGAGATCCTACGAGCAGTACTTC.

Points on this clonotype: A single base separates this from a much larger clone, so it may be a read error. The chain couples TRBV10-3 to TRBJ1-1; a weak D match, TRBD1 (5 bases). This CDR3 is built from 12 residues. Germline CDR1 and CDR2: ENHRY and SYGVKD. Here the CDR3 reads CVISHGGTEAFF. The CDR3 coding sequence is TGTGTCATCAGCCACGGGGGTACTGAAGCTTTCTTT.

A single count supports this clonotype. The junction does not match germline at one end; this may be a read error. The CDR3 loop reads CASSQYHRDSTDTQYF. The CDR3 DNA is TGCGCCAGCAGCCAATATCACAGAGACAGCACAGATACTCAGTATTTT. The V call is TRBV4-1, the J call TRBJ2-3; tentatively, D is TRBD1 (5 bases). The CDR3 is 16 residues long. The germline V gene has CDR1 MGHRA and CDR2 YSYEKL.

On this clonotype itself: A read error may account for a junction end that differs from germline. The chain joins TRBV5-4 to TRBJ2-5; D is uncertain. There are 12 residues in the CDR3. Germline CDR1 SGHNT, CDR2 YYREEE (reference sequence). In DNA form, the CDR3 reads TGTGCCAGCAACTTGGCCATGGAGACCCAGTACTTC. Residues: CASNLAMETQYF.

This chain uses TRBV7-9 with TRBJ2-1; D remains ambiguous. Germline CDR1 and CDR2: SEHNR and FQNEAQ (reference sequence). V was trimmed by 5 bases and J by 8 bases, leaving 10 bases between them. This CDR3 is built from 12 residues. The CDR3 spells CASSLRPYEQFF. The CDR3 nucleotides are TGTGCCAGCAGCCTAAGACCCTATGAGCAGTTCTTC. The full variable domain, its missing parts supplied by reference TRBV7-9 and TRBJ2-1, is DTGVSQNPRHKITKRGQNVTFRCDPISEHNRLYWYRQTLGQGPEFLTYFQNEAQLEKSRLLSDRFSAERPKGSFSTLEIQRTEQGDSAMYLCASSLRPYEQFFGPGTRLTVL.

The CDR3: CASSPGVGFEQYF. The CDR3 nucleotides are TGTGCCAGCAGCCCGGGTGTCGGGTTCGAGCAGTACTTC. V usage is TRBV5-8 and J usage is TRBJ2-7; D gene unclear. Trimming took off 4 bases at V and 6 bases at J, with 14 bases between the two ends. CDR1 SGHTS and CDR2 YDEGEE come from the germline V gene. The CDR3 has 13 residues. Full variable domain (remainder filled in from reference TRBV5-8 and TRBJ2-7): EAGVTQSPTHLIKTRGQQATLRCSPISGHTSVYWYQQALGLGLQFLLWYDEGEERNRGNFPPRFSGRQFPNYSSELNVNALELEDSALYLCASSPGVGFEQYFGPGTRLTVT.

Of note for this clonotype: Since a much larger clone is just one base distant, this may be a read error. The chain has TRBV6-1 and TRBJ2-2, with a tentative D call TRBD2 (6 bases). The germline V gene encodes CDR1 MNHNS and CDR2 SASEGT. There are 15 residues in the CDR3. Trimming left V 5 bases short and J 8 bases short, with 18 bases between. The DNA of the CDR3 is TGTGCCAGCAGTACTAACGGGGGTAGTTTTGGGGAGCTGTTTTTT. Translating gives CASSTNGGSFGELFF.

The genes are TRBV11-2 and TRBJ1-1; no clear D. The CDR3 is 14 residues long. V shed 5 bases and J shed 1 base, with 11 bases lying between them. The germline V gene has CDR1 SGHAT and CDR2 FQNNGV. CDR3 protein: CASSPLWPNTEAFF. The CDR3, as DNA: TGTGCCAGCAGCCCCCTCTGGCCGAACACTGAAGCTTTCTTT.

In this sample, this clonotype turned up a few times. An end of the junction differs from the germline gene, which may be a read error. The V call is TRBV11-2, the J call TRBJ2-2; 8 bases fit TRBD1. The germline gives CDR1 SGHAT, CDR2 FQNNGV. This CDR3 region has 15 residues. The CDR3 protein is CVSSLDRGISGELFF. DNA for the CDR3: TGTGTCAGCAGCTTAGACAGGGGAATATCCGGGGAGCTGTTTTTT.

The table lists this clonotype with a count of one. No conserved phenylalanine or tryptophan is present at the end of the CDR3, so a read error is the likely explanation. The chain has TRBV29-1 and TRBJ2-7; D gene uncertain. The V end lost 4 bases, the J end lost 6 bases, and 13 bases lay between the germline ends. The CDR3 covers 12 residues. The germline CDR1 and CDR2 sequences are SQVTM and ANQGSEA. CDR3 sequence: CSVASWEPEQYL. Written as DNA, the CDR3 is TGCAGCGTTGCGTCGTGGGAACCCGAGCAGTACCTC.

This clonotype was picked up many times. The rearrangement joins TRBV12-3 or TRBV12-4 to TRBJ2-7; no clear D gene. Trimming took off 3 bases at V and 1 base at J, with 7 bases between the two ends. This CDR3 has 13 residues. Written as DNA, the CDR3 is TGTGCCAGCAGTTTGCCCGTTTCCTACGAGCAGTACTTC. Its translation: CASSLPVSYEQYF.

The V call is TRBV11-2, the J call TRBJ2-2, with unresolved D. The CDR3 contains 14 residues. Trimming left V 9 bases short and J 2 bases short, with 13 bases between. CDR1 and CDR2 (germline): SGHAT, FQNNGV. The CDR3: CASCWSQNTGELFF. In DNA form, the CDR3 reads TGTGCCAGTTGCTGGTCGCAAAACACCGGGGAGCTGTTTTTT. Looking up the rest from reference TRBV11-2 and TRBJ2-2 gives the full variable domain: EAGVAQSPRYKIIEKRQSVAFWCNPISGHATLYWYQQILGQGPKLLIQFQNNGVVDDSQLPKDRFSAERLKGVDSTLKIQPAKLEDSAVYLCASCWSQNTGELFFGEGSRLTVL.

This clonotype was counted a few times. The chain carries TRBV10-3 and TRBJ2-6; unclear D gene. The germline gives CDR1 ENHRY, CDR2 SYGVKD. Trimming shortened V by 3 bases and J by 0 bases, and 6 bases separated the two germline ends. CDR3 length: 15 amino acids. In DNA form, the CDR3 reads TGTGCCATCAGTGAAGAACTCTCTGGGGCCAACGTCCTGACTTTC. This translates into CAISEELSGANVLTF.